This T cell receptor (beta chain) was profiled in a study of shared clonotypes between healthy human individuals (dated by TCRdb to 2020 to 2022). Background on the whole study: A couple of women and a few men aged 18 to 49 years were included in the cohort. The study deeply sequenced blood TCR repertoires of about five healthy adults to estimate repertoire size and the extent of clonotype sharing between individuals. To increase sequencing depth and limit assay-specific biases, TCR repertoire library preparation and sequencing were carried out by different laboratories using diverse techniques. Leukapheresis yielded between about 0.94 and 9.5 billion PBMCs per donor.

V is reduced by 6 bases and J by 11 bases, leaving a spacing of 20 bases between them. The CDR3 goes from the cysteine to the phenylalanine over 13 residues. CDR3 DNA is the only sequence kept; it has 39 bases, read in frame from the first base. CDR1 and CDR2 (GTSNPN, SVGIG) derive from the germline V gene (reference sequence). Using the deep immunoSEQ assay, TCR CDR3 regions were amplified from genomic DNA by multiplex PCR. For each cell subset, the extracted genomic DNA was distributed evenly across all wells of several immunoSEQ 96-well plates, and each plate served as one replicate. For unsorted PBMC, about 0.3 ug genomic DNA, equal to about 29,000 T cell genomes, was loaded into each replicate PCR. Ten immunoSEQ deep assay plates were used to sequence unsorted PBMC genomic DNA. The purified libraries were quantified using a Qubit 3.0 fluorometer, sized with a Bioanalyzer 2100, and then quantified again using the KAPA Library Quantification kit. Every immunoSEQ 96-well plate was sequenced on a separate single-read 150-cycle Illumina NextSeq 550 flow cell. The paper's processing steps were these. Because the immunoSEQ output held only junctional sequences and lacked quality scores, the filtering could not match the filtering applied to full-length reads. Sequences were annotated with PyIR, a Python wrapper for IgBLAST v1.9, using IMGT germline references to assign V/J genes and CDR3. Reads with weak V/J assignments (E-value above 1e-6), missing CDR3, stop codons, out-of-frame junctions, or ambiguous translated residues were removed. A V3J clonotype was defined by an identical inferred V gene, J gene, and CDR3 amino acid sequence. To compute the percentage overlap between repertoires, the number of shared unique clonotypes was divided by the size of the smaller repertoire. Repertoire richness was assessed with RTK rarefaction, the Chao1 estimator, and Recon v2.1 estimates of unobserved clonotypes. Not all clones reach the TCRdb copy of this immuneACCESS table, which keeps in-frame sequences only. Checked studies attribute under half of the gap to unresolved V genes and leave the rest unexplained. That table furnishes V, J and clone size, whereas the DNA furnished D and trimming. In this sample the table shows about half a million clones, 70% to 80% of which occur a single time. The ten largest clones add up to about 12% of the sample.

Donors were healthy HIV-negative adults with no recently reported acute infections or vaccinations. Every donor was a Caucasian adult living in Nashville, Tennessee, USA. For unsorted samples, 90 million or so PBMCs were counted and genomic DNA was extracted with the QIAamp DNA Blood Mini kit. Blood was obtained by leukapheresis, after which PBMCs were separated by Ficoll-Histopaque density gradient centrifugation and cryopreserved in liquid nitrogen vapor phase. This clone was counted at least ten times. Its target antigen remains unknown. Base qualities were left out, and no much larger clone turns up one base away. The identical CDR3 is also encoded by other nucleotide sequences in the sample. Summary of the overall study and its limitations: Because the study included only a small number of donors, the genetic and exposure-history diversity represented was limited. Only blood was sampled, and tissue TCR repertoires likely differ from those in blood. Pairwise subsampling indicated that sequencing depth was expected to affect the degree of clonotype sharing among donors.

The sequence came from a woman in her 40s in good health. Some clones in this sample may be carry-over from other donors' samples. The sample taken for sequencing was PBMCs. The chain is made from TRBV30 and TRBJ1-5; a tentative D call is TRBD1 (6 bases match). The sequence in DNA is TGTGCCTGCGAGGACAGCGGGCGGGGAGCCCAGCATTTT. This yields the protein CACEDSGRGAQHF.